This TCR beta chain came from a study of OX40 agonist ivuxolimab in advanced cancers. Patients were ruled out by autoimmune disease history or systemic immunosuppression. Findings and limits, study-wide: Expanded clones tended on average to be more numerous among CD8+ T cells than CD4+.

V was clipped by 3 bases and J by 12 bases, with 15 bases between them. In germline, CDR1 is GTSNPN, CDR2 SVGIG (reference sequence). This CDR3 region has 13 residues. On this clone itself: Its antigen is unidentified.

Assay: immunoSEQ multiplex PCR; the TCRdb copy retains only in-frame clones and omits some. The data show about 93,000 clones, about 92% seen once. Here the sequenced sample was CD4+ or CD8+ T cells sorted from blood, taken in a trial of the OX40 agonist ivuxolimab. The chain combines TRBV30 with TRBJ1-6; D possibly corresponds to TRBD1 (5 bases). This TCR was recovered from an adult with an advanced solid tumor such as melanoma, head and neck, liver or kidney cancer. The CDR3 sequence: CAWSPGRREPLHF. The CDR3 DNA sequence: TGTGCCTGGAGCCCAGGGAGGCGAGAACCCCTCCACTTT.